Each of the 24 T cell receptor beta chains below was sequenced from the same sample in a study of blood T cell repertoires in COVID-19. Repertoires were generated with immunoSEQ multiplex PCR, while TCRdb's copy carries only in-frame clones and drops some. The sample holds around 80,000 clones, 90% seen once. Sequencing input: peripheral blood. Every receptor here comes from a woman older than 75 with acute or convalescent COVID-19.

CDR3 in DNA: TGTGCCAGCAGCATACCGACGGGACCCGGGGGGCACGAGCAGTACTTC. Translated: CASSIPTGPGGHEQYF. This chain links TRBV5-5 with TRBJ2-7, with D perhaps matching TRBD2 (7 bases). From germline, CDR1 is SGHKS and CDR2 YYEKEE (reference sequence). CDR3 length: 16 amino acids. Trimming shortened V by 4 bases and J by 5 bases, and 22 bases separated the two germline ends.

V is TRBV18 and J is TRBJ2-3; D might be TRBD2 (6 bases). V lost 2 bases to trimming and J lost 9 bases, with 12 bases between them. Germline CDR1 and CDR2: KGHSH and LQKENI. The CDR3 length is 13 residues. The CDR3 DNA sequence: TGTGCCAGCTCACCAAAGGCTAGCGACACGCAGTATTTT. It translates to CASSPKASDTQYF. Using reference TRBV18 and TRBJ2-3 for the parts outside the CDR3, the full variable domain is NAGVMQNPRHLVRRRGQEARLRCSPMKGHSHVYWYRQLPEEGLKFMVYLQKENIIDESGMPKERFSAEFPKEGPSILRIQQVVRGDSAAYFCASSPKASDTQYFGPGTRLTVL.

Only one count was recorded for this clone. Here the CDR3 reads CASSLGQGTSPLHF. CDR3 DNA sequence: TGTGCCAGTAGCCTGGGGCAGGGAACTTCACCCCTCCACTTT. This rearrangement joins TRBV19 to TRBJ1-6, with D tentatively TRBD1 (5 bases). V shed 6 bases and J shed 9 bases, with 15 bases lying between them. The CDR3 contains 14 residues. Germline-derived CDR1 and CDR2 are LNHDA and SQIVND (reference sequence).

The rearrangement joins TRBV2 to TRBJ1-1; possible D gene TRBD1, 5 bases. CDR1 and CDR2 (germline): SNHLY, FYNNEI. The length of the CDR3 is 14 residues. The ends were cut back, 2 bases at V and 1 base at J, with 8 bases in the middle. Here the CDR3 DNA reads TGTGCCAGCAGTGAATGGCAGGGGAACACTGAAGCTTTCTTT. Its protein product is CASSEWQGNTEAFF.

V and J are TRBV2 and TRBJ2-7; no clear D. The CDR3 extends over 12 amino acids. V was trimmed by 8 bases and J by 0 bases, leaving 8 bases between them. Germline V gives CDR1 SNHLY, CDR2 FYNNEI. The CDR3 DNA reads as TGTGCCAGCGCGATTGACTCCTACGAGCAGTACTTC. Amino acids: CASAIDSYEQYF.

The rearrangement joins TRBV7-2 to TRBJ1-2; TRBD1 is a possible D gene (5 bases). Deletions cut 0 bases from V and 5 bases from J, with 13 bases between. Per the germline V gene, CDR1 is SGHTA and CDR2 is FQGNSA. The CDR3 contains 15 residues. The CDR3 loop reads CASSLARLGGYGYTF. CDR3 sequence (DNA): TGTGCCAGCAGCTTAGCGCGTTTGGGGGGATATGGCTACACCTTC.

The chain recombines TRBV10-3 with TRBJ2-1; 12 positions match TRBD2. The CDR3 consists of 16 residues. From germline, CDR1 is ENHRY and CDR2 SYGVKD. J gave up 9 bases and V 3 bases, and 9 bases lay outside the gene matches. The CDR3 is CAISELASGGVREQFF. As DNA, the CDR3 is TGTGCCATCAGTGAATTAGCTAGCGGGGGGGTTCGTGAGCAGTTCTTC.

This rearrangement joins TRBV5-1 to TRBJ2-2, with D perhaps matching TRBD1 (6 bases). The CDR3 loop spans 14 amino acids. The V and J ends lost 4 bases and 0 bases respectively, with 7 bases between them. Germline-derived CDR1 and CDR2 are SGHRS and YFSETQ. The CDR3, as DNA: TGCGCCAGCAGCGGACAGACGAACACCGGGGAGCTGTTTTTT. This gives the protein CASSGQTNTGELFF.

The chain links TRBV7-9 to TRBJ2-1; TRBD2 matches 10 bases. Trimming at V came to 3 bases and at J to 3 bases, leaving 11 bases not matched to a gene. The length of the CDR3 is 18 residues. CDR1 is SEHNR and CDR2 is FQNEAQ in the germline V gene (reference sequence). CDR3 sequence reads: CASSFLAGEIPSYNEQFF. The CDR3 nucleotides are TGTGCCAGCAGCTTCCTAGCGGGGGAGATTCCTAGCTACAATGAGCAGTTCTTC.

The DNA of the CDR3 is TGTGCCAGCAGCATGGGGAGGCAGCCCCAGCATTTT. Residues: CASSMGRQPQHF. The chain couples TRBV7-2 to TRBJ1-5; D call uncertain. The CDR3 covers 12 residues. CDR1 is SGHTA, CDR2 FQGNSA, per germline. Between the trimmed V and J ends, which lost 5 bases and 7 bases, there was a span of 9 bases.

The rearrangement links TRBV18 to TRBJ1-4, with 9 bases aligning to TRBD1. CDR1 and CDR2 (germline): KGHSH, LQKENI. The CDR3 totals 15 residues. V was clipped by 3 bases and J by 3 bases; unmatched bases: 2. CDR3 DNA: TGTGCCAGCTCACCTCGGACAGGGGCTAATGAAAAACTGTTTTTT. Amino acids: CASSPRTGANEKLFF.

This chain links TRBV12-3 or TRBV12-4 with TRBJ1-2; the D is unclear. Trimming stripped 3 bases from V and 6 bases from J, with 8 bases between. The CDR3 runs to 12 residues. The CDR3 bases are TGTGCCAGCAGTTTCCCCGGGAATGGCTACACCTTC. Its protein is CASSFPGNGYTF.

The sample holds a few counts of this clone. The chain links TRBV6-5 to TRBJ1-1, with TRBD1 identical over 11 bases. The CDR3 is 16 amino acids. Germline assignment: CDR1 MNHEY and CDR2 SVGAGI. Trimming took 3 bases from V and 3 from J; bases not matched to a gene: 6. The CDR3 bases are TGTGCCAGCAGTTATCGCCGGGACAGGGGGTACACTGAAGCTTTCTTT. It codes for CASSYRRDRGYTEAFF.

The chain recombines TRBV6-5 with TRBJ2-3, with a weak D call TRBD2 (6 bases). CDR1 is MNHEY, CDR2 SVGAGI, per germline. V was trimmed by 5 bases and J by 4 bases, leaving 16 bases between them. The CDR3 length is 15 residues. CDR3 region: CASSPVGGQADTQYF. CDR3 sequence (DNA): TGTGCCAGCAGTCCCGTCGGGGGTCAGGCAGATACGCAGTATTTT.

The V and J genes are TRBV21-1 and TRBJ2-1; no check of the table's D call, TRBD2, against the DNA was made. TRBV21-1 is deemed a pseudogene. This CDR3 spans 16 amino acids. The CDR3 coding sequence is TGTGCCAGCAGCATAACTAGCGGGAGGGTGGCCAATGAGCAGTTCTTC. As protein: CASSITSGRVANEQFF.

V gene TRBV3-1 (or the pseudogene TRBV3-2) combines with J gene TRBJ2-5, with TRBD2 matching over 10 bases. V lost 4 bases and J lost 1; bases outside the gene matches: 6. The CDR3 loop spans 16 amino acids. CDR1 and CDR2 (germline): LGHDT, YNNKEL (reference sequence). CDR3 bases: TGTGCCAGCAGCCGCCTTAGCGGGAGGACCCAAGAGACCCAGTACTTC. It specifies CASSRLSGRTQETQYF.

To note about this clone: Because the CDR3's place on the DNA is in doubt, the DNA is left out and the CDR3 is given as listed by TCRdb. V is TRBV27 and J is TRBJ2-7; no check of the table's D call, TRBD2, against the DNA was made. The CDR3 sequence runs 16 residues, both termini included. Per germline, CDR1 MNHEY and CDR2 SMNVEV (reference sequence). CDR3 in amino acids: CASSILGGGGIYEQYF.

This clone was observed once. The CDR3 here is CASSPPGAGTDTQYF. In DNA form, the CDR3 reads TGTGCCAGCTCACCACCGGGAGCGGGCACAGATACGCAGTATTTT. V and J are TRBV18 and TRBJ2-3; TRBD2 might be the D (5 bases). The length of the CDR3 is 15 residues. Germline CDR1 and CDR2: KGHSH and LQKENI. Trimming left V 0 bases short and J 1 base short, with 8 bases between.

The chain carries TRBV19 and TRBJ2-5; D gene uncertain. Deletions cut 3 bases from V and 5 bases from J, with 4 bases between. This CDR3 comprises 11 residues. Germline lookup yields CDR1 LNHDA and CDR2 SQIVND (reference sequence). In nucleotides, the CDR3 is TGTGCCAGTAGTATGGAGGAGACCCAGTACTTC. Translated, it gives CASSMEETQYF.

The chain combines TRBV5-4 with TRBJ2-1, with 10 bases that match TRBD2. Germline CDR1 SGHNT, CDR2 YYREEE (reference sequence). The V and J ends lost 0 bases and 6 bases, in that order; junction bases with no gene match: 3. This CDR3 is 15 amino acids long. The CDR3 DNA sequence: TGTGCCAGCAGCTTGGGAGGACTAGCGGTCAATGAGCAGTTCTTC. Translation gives CASSLGGLAVNEQFF.

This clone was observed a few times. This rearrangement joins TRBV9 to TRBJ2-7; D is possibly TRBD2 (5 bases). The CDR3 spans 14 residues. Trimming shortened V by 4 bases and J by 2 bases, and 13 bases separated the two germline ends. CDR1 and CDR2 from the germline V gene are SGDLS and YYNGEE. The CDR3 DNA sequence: TGTGCCAGCAGCACCACTAGTAAAACCTACGAGCAGTACTTC. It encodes CASSTTSKTYEQYF.

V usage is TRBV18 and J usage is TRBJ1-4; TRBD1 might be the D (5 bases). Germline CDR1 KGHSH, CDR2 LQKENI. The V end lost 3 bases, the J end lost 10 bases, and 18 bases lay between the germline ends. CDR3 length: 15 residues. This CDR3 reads CASSPPGTGGVKLFF. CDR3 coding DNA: TGTGCCAGCTCACCTCCCGGGACGGGAGGCGTAAAACTGTTTTTT. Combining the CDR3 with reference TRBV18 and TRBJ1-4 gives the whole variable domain NAGVMQNPRHLVRRRGQEARLRCSPMKGHSHVYWYRQLPEEGLKFMVYLQKENIIDESGMPKERFSAEFPKEGPSILRIQQVVRGDSAAYFCASSPPGTGGVKLFFGSGTQLSVL.

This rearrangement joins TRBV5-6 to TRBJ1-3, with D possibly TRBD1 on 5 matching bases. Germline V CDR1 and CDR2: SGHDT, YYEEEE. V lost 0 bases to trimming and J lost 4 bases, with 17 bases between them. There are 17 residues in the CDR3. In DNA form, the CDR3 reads TGTGCCAGCAGCTTGGGGCCAGGGTATTCATCCGGAAACACCATATATTTT. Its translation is CASSLGPGYSSGNTIYF.

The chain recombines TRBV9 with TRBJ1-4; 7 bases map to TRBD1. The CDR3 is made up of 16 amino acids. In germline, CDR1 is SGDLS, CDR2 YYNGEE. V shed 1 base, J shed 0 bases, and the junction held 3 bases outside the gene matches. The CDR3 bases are TGTGCCAGCAGCGTATCGACAGGGCCAACTAATGAAAAACTGTTTTTT. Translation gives CASSVSTGPTNEKLFF.